Presented here are 31 T cell receptor beta chains from one specimen sequenced in a study of T cells after yellow fever vaccination. TCRdb redid the calling of the 5' RACE reads with MiXCR, one entry per CDR3 protein. The sample consists of around 310,000 distinct CDR3 sequences, around 3.9% of them appearing once. Sequences were derived from PBMCs, sampled on the day of the yellow fever booster vaccination. Every receptor here comes from a man younger than 35 who received the YFV17D yellow fever vaccine.

This clonotype was seen a few times. V is TRBV25-1 and J is TRBJ2-1; D call uncertain. The CDR3 length is 13 residues. CDR1 is MGHDK and CDR2 is SYGVNS in the germline V gene. Trimming shortened V by 8 bases and J by 4 bases, and 12 bases separated the two germline ends. The CDR3 is CASALSGYNEQFF. The CDR3 DNA sequence: TGTGCCAGCGCCTTATCGGGTTACAATGAGCAGTTCTTC.

This clonotype showed up just a few times. The chain combines TRBV6-1 with TRBJ2-5, with D possibly TRBD1 on 5 matching bases. Germline assignment: CDR1 MNHNS and CDR2 SASEGT. CDR3 length: 16 amino acids. Trimming cost V 4 bases and J 2 bases, with 17 bases left between them. CDR3 coding DNA: TGTGCCAGCAGTGGACCCATTGGGGCCCCGCAAGAGACCCAGTACTTC. It translates to CASSGPIGAPQETQYF.

The chain couples TRBV6-5 to TRBJ2-1; 15 bases match TRBD2. The CDR3 is 15 amino acids. V lost 5 bases, J lost 8 bases, and 4 bases stayed unmatched. The germline gives CDR1 MNHEY, CDR2 SVGAGI. The CDR3 spells CASSRTSGGDHEQFF. The CDR3 DNA sequence: TGTGCCAGCAGTCGGACTAGCGGGGGGGACCATGAGCAGTTCTTC.

This clonotype has ten or more counts. The CDR3 nucleotides are TGCGCCAGCAGCTTATTACTAGCGGGGGAATACCGCGAGCAGTACTTC. Protein product: CASSLLLAGEYREQYF. This chain links TRBV5-1 with TRBJ2-7, with 11 positions matching TRBD2. The germline CDR1 and CDR2 sequences are SGHRS and YFSETQ. The CDR3 totals 16 residues. Trimming took 2 bases from V and 6 from J; bases not matched to a gene: 10.

In this sample, this clonotype turned up many times. This rearrangement joins TRBV12-3 or TRBV12-4 to TRBJ2-7; 10 bases are a match to TRBD1. This CDR3 is built from 14 residues. The V gene end was trimmed by 5 bases and the J gene end by 2 bases; junction bases not matched to a gene: 3. CDR3 region: CASSRGQGAYEQYF. CDR3 DNA: TGTGCCAGCAGTCGAGGACAGGGGGCCTACGAGCAGTACTTC.

This clonotype was recorded at least ten times. The chain combines TRBV18 with TRBJ2-3; the D gene is possibly TRBD1 (6 bases). Trimming left V 2 bases short and J 2 bases short, with 14 bases between. Germline V gives CDR1 KGHSH, CDR2 LQKENI. CDR3 length: 16 residues. The CDR3 spells CASSPVGQRFTDTQYF. The DNA for the CDR3 is TGTGCCAGCTCACCAGTTGGACAGCGATTCACAGATACGCAGTATTTT. Full variable domain (remainder filled in from reference TRBV18 and TRBJ2-3): NAGVMQNPRHLVRRRGQEARLRCSPMKGHSHVYWYRQLPEEGLKFMVYLQKENIIDESGMPKERFSAEFPKEGPSILRIQQVVRGDSAAYFCASSPVGQRFTDTQYFGPGTRLTVL.

This chain joins TRBV20-1 and TRBJ2-5, with 8 bases that match TRBD2. V lost 1 base to trimming and J lost 3 bases; unmatched junction nucleotides: 19. The CDR3 loop spans 19 amino acids. CDR1 is DFQATT, CDR2 SNEGSKA, per germline (reference sequence). The CDR3 here is CSARVGPESGGPEEETQYF. In DNA, the CDR3 is TGCAGTGCTAGAGTCGGGCCCGAAAGCGGGGGCCCAGAAGAAGAGACCCAGTACTTC.

This clonotype was counted many times. V usage is TRBV6-1 and J usage is TRBJ1-1; D is ambiguous. The V gene lost 5 bases and the J gene lost 0 bases, with 10 bases spanning the gap. The V gene's germline CDR1 is MNHNS and CDR2 SASEGT. CDR3 size: 14 residues. The CDR3 nucleotides are TGTGCCAGCAGTCACGCGGGTTTGAACACTGAAGCTTTCTTT. Protein: CASSHAGLNTEAFF.

This clonotype was observed at least ten times. This chain uses TRBV20-1 with TRBJ2-3, with D maybe TRBD2 (5 bases). Trimming removed 6 bases from V and 7 bases from J, with 23 bases in between. CDR3 size: 15 residues. CDR1 and CDR2 (germline): DFQATT, SNEGSKA (reference sequence). The CDR3 reads CSASPPANPGNTQYF. Written as DNA, the CDR3 is TGCAGTGCAAGTCCCCCCGCGAACCCGGGGAATACGCAGTATTTT.

CDR3 in amino acids: CASSTSTGERGIQYF. The CDR3 nucleotides read TGTGCCAGCAGCACCTCGACAGGGGAACGGGGCATTCAGTACTTC. This sequence joins TRBV11-2 and TRBJ2-4; TRBD1 aligns across 8 bases. The CDR3 contains 15 residues. V lost 5 bases, J lost 9 bases, and 12 bases stayed unmatched. CDR1 and CDR2 from the germline V gene are SGHAT and FQNNGV. The full variable domain, rest sourced from reference TRBV11-2 and TRBJ2-4, is EAGVAQSPRYKIIEKRQSVAFWCNPISGHATLYWYQQILGQGPKLLIQFQNNGVVDDSQLPKDRFSAERLKGVDSTLKIQPAKLEDSAVYLCASSTSTGERGIQYFGAGTRLSVL.

This chain joins TRBV19 and TRBJ1-1; TRBD1 agrees at 8 bases. The CDR3 has 15 residues. Per the germline V gene, CDR1 is LNHDA and CDR2 is SQIVND (reference sequence). V lost 3 bases to trimming and J lost 1 base; unmatched junction nucleotides: 4. CDR3 nucleotides: TGTGCCAGTAGTATCCAGGGGGCGTGGAACACTGAAGCTTTCTTT. Translated: CASSIQGAWNTEAFF.

This clonotype has a count of ten or more. The genes are TRBV7-2 and TRBJ1-1, with D maybe TRBD1 (6 bases). Germline values: CDR1 SGHTA, CDR2 FQGNSA. The length of the CDR3 is 15 residues. The germline V and J ends were trimmed by 7 bases and 1 base, with 16 bases remaining between them. In DNA form, the CDR3 reads TGTGCCAGCATTTATATTTCAGGGGCGAACACTGAAGCTTTCTTT. Its translation: CASIYISGANTEAFF.

The rearrangement links TRBV12-3 or TRBV12-4 to TRBJ2-5; D is unclear. Between the trimmed V and J ends, which lost 8 bases and 2 bases, there was a span of 21 bases. This CDR3 spans 16 amino acids. The CDR3 DNA reads as TGTGCCAGCGCCCTACTTGGTCGAGGTGGGCAAGAGACCCAGTACTTC. This encodes CASALLGRGGQETQYF.

Only a few counts were recorded for this clonotype. The V call is TRBV20-1, the J call TRBJ1-1, with a possible D match to TRBD1 (5 bases). CDR1 and CDR2 from the germline V gene are DFQATT and SNEGSKA (reference sequence). V gave up 0 bases and J gave up 3 bases, with 23 bases separating them. This CDR3 is built from 18 residues. This CDR3 is CSARDQGRTVEPDTEAFF. CDR3 nucleotides: TGCAGTGCTAGAGATCAGGGAAGAACGGTTGAGCCAGACACTGAAGCTTTCTTT.

The rearrangement joins TRBV6-1 to TRBJ2-1, with 7 positions matching TRBD2. The CDR3 loop spans 15 amino acids. With 9 bases clipped from V and 6 bases from J, the junction kept 14 bases outside the gene matches. CDR1 and CDR2 from the germline V gene are MNHNS and SASEGT. CDR3 sequence (DNA): TGTGCCAGTTCACGTCGGGGGGAGGGTTCCAATGAGCAGTTCTTC. Translation gives CASSRRGEGSNEQFF.

Many counts were recorded for this clonotype. V is TRBV6-6 and J is TRBJ2-3; D not resolved. CDR3 length: 12 residues. CDR1 is MNHNY, CDR2 SVGAGI, per germline (reference sequence). V lost 1 base and J lost 5, with 4 bases in between. DNA of the CDR3: TGTGCCAGCAGTTACTTTCGAGATACGCAGTATTTT. Translated: CASSYFRDTQYF.

This chain links TRBV7-2 with TRBJ1-1; D uncertain. The germline gives CDR1 SGHTA, CDR2 FQGNSA. V was clipped by 2 bases and J by 4 bases, with 11 bases between them. The CDR3 covers 14 residues. The CDR3 reads CASSLSGRSTEAFF. The CDR3 DNA sequence: TGTGCCAGCAGCTTATCCGGGAGGAGCACTGAAGCTTTCTTT.

A note on this clonotype: At one end the junction does not follow the germline gene, possibly because of a read error. The chain links TRBV7-6 to TRBJ2-1, with TRBD2 identical over 8 bases. This CDR3 comprises 13 residues. Germline V lookup: CDR1 SGHVS, CDR2 FNYEAQ. CDR3 nucleotide sequence: TGTGCCAGCAGACCGGGGGGGGCTTATGAGCCGTTCTTC. Its protein product is CASRPGGAYEPFF. Filled out from reference TRBV7-6 and TRBJ2-1, the complete variable domain reads GAGVSQSPRYKVTKRGQDVALRCDPISGHVSLYWYRQALGQGPEFLTYFNYEAQQDKSGLPNDRFSAERPEGSISTLTIQRTEQRDSAMYRCASRPGGAYEPFFGPGTRLTVL.

Of note for this clonotype: Germline is not matched at one junction end, which may reflect a read error. V is TRBV10-3 and J is TRBJ2-3; tentatively, D is TRBD2 (5 bases). The CDR3 covers 12 residues. CDR1 ENHRY and CDR2 SYGVKD come from the germline V gene. The CDR3 region has the DNA TGTGCCACCAGTAGCGACACAGATACGCAGTATTTT. It is translated as CATSSDTDTQYF.

This clonotype was seen ten or more times. V gene TRBV27 combines with J gene TRBJ2-3; 8 bases are shared with TRBD1. Germline V gene lookup returns CDR1 MNHEY and CDR2 SMNVEV (reference sequence). The CDR3 is 13 amino acids. Trimming took 6 bases from V and 7 from J; bases not matched to a gene: 6. For the CDR3, the DNA is TGTGCCAGCAGCGGACAGGGTAGGAATACGCAGTATTTT. Its translation is CASSGQGRNTQYF.

In this sample, this clonotype turned up a few times. This chain links TRBV9 with TRBJ2-2, with D possibly matching TRBD2 (6 bases). The CDR3 spans 15 residues. V lost 0 bases, J lost 2 bases, and 8 bases lay in between. CDR1 is SGDLS and CDR2 is YYNGEE in the germline V gene. DNA for the CDR3: TGTGCCAGCAGCGTAGCTACTAGCAACACCGGGGAGCTGTTTTTT. Amino acids: CASSVATSNTGELFF. The entire variable domain, with the rest obtained from reference TRBV9 and TRBJ2-2, is as follows: DSGVTQTPKHLITATGQRVTLRCSPRSGDLSVYWYQQSLDQGLQFLIQYYNGEERAKGNILERFSAQQFPDLHSELNLSSLELGDSALYFCASSVATSNTGELFFGEGSRLTVL.

This chain connects TRBV7-6 to TRBJ2-3, with 13 bases aligning to TRBD2. V dropped 4 bases and J dropped 4; count of bases not matched to a gene: 8. Germline lookup yields CDR1 SGHVS and CDR2 FNYEAQ. This CDR3 region has 17 residues. For the CDR3, the DNA is TGTGCCAGCAGCTCAAGAGGGACTAGCGGGGTCCCAGATACGCAGTATTTT. Translating gives CASSSRGTSGVPDTQYF.

This chain joins TRBV5-1 and TRBJ2-3, with 7 bases fitting TRBD1. V lost 4 bases to trimming and J lost 2 bases; unmatched junction nucleotides: 10. Germline-derived CDR1 and CDR2 are SGHRS and YFSETQ. The CDR3 covers 16 residues. DNA for the CDR3: TGCGCCAGCAGCAAAATCCCGACAGGGACCACAGATACGCAGTATTTT. It encodes CASSKIPTGTTDTQYF.

This clonotype was recorded at least ten times. The rearrangement links TRBV3-1 to TRBJ2-5; 8 bases match TRBD1. Trimming removed 4 bases from V and 9 bases from J; junction bases left unmatched: 7. Germline values: CDR1 LGHDT, CDR2 YNNKEL (reference sequence). The CDR3 has 13 amino acids. The CDR3 DNA is TGTGCCAGCAGCCCGGACAGGGAGTGGGCCCAGTACTTC. Translated: CASSPDREWAQYF.

This chain connects TRBV11-2 to TRBJ1-1; 7 bases agree with TRBD1. CDR3 length equals 14 residues. V shed 10 bases, J shed 1 base, and the junction held 9 bases outside the gene matches. The germline V gene has CDR1 SGHAT and CDR2 FQNNGV. The CDR3, as DNA: TGTGCCACACACATGGGGACAGAGAACACTGAAGCTTTCTTT. Its protein is CATHMGTENTEAFF.

Many counts were recorded for this clonotype. This rearrangement joins TRBV6-2 or TRBV6-3 to TRBJ2-3, with TRBD2 identical over 11 bases. The CDR3 loop spans 14 amino acids. Per the germline V gene, CDR1 is MNHEY and CDR2 is SVGEGT. Trimming removed 5 bases from V and 4 bases from J; junction bases left unmatched: 2. The CDR3 loop is CASSHSGGADTQYF. CDR3 DNA: TGTGCCAGCAGTCATAGCGGGGGGGCAGATACGCAGTATTTT.

This clonotype appeared many times. The chain has TRBV27 and TRBJ2-7; D perhaps matches TRBD1 (6 bases). Trimming shortened V by 5 bases and J by 6 bases, and 14 bases separated the two germline ends. This CDR3 comprises 13 residues. From germline, CDR1 is MNHEY and CDR2 SMNVEV (reference sequence). The chain's CDR3 is CASSPLDRSEQYV. CDR3 coding DNA: TGTGCCAGCAGTCCCCTGGACAGAAGCGAGCAGTACGTC.

The CDR3 coding sequence is TGTGCCAGTAGTACCTTAGCGGGGGACAGCACAGATACGCAGTATTTT. Translating gives CASSTLAGDSTDTQYF. The chain employs TRBV19 and TRBJ2-3, with 9 bases lining up with TRBD2. Germline loops: CDR1 LNHDA, CDR2 SQIVND (reference sequence). This CDR3 has 16 residues. The ends lost 4 bases at V and 0 bases at J; junction bases unmatched: 5. Drawing the rest from reference TRBV19 and TRBJ2-3, the complete variable domain is DGGITQSPKYLFRKEGQNVTLSCEQNLNHDAMYWYRQDPGQGLRLIYYSQIVNDFQKGDIAEGYSVSREKKESFPLTVTSAQKNPTAFYLCASSTLAGDSTDTQYFGPGTRLTVL.

This clonotype was seen many times. The DNA of the CDR3 is TGTGCCAGCAGCGTAGTTGGGGGGAGCACAGATACGCAGTATTTT. It specifies CASSVVGGSTDTQYF. The V call is TRBV9, the J call TRBJ2-3, with D tentatively TRBD2 (6 bases). Trimming pared 0 bases from V and 0 bases from J, leaving 8 bases between. Germline V gene sequence: CDR1 SGDLS, CDR2 YYNGEE. This CDR3 contains 15 residues.

This chain links TRBV4-1 with TRBJ1-2, with D perhaps matching TRBD1 (6 bases). The CDR3 sequence is 15 residues long. From germline, CDR1 is MGHRA and CDR2 YSYEKL. The ends were cut back, 1 base at V and 0 bases at J, with 9 bases in the middle. CDR3 sequence: CASSQGGPTNYGYTF. As DNA, the CDR3 is TGCGCCAGCAGCCAAGGGGGGCCCACTAACTATGGCTACACCTTC.

In its sample, this clonotype was seen a few times. J is TRBJ1-2 and V is TRBV7-2, with TRBD1 identical over 7 bases. The CDR3 has 16 amino acids. The V segment lost 5 bases and the J segment 8 bases; nucleotides outside the gene matches: 17. Germline-derived CDR1 and CDR2 are SGHTA and FQGNSA. In DNA form, the CDR3 reads TGTGCCAGCAGCCGAGAATTTAGACAGGGAGGAAGCGGCTACACCTTC. Translating it yields CASSREFRQGGSGYTF.